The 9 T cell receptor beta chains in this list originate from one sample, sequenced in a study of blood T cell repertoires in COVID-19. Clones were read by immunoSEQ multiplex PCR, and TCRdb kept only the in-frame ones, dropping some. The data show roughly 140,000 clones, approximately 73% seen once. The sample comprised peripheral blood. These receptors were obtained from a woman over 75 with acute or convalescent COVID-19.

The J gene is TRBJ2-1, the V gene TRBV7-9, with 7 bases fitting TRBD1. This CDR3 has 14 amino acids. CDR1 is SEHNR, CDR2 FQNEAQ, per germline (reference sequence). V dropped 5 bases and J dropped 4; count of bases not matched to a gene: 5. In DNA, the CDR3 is TGTGCCAGCAGCGCACAGGGGCCTTACAATGAGCAGTTCTTC. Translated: CASSAQGPYNEQFF.

The CDR3 spells CASSFTGTATNEKLFF. DNA of the CDR3: TGCGCCAGCAGCTTTACAGGGACCGCAACTAATGAAAAACTGTTTTTT. The chain is built from TRBV5-1 and TRBJ1-4; possibly TRBD1 for D (6 bases). V gave up 2 bases and J gave up 0 bases, with 11 bases separating them. Germline CDR1 and CDR2: SGHRS and YFSETQ. The CDR3 covers 16 residues. The variable domain in full, with the rest retrieved from reference TRBV5-1 and TRBJ1-4, is KAGVTQTPRYLIKTRGQQVTLSCSPISGHRSVSWYQQTPGQGLQFLFEYFSETQRNKGNFPGRFSGRQFSNSRSEMNVSTLELGDSALYLCASSFTGTATNEKLFFGSGTQLSVL.

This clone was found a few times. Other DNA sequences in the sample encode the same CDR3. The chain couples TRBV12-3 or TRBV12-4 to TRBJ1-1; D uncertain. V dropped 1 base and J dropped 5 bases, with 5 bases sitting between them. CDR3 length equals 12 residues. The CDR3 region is CASSLGETEAFF. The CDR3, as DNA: TGTGCCAGCAGTTTAGGGGAGACTGAAGCTTTCTTT.

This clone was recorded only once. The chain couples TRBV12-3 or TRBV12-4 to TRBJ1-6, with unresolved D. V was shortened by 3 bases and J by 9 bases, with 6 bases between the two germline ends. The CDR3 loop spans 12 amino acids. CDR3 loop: CASSLVGSPLHF. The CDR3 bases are TGTGCCAGCAGTTTGGTCGGTTCACCCCTCCACTTT.

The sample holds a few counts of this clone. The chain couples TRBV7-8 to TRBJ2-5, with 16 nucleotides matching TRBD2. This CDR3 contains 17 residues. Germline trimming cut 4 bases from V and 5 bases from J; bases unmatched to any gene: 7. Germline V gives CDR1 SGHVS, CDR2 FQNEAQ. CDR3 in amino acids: CASSSGTSGRAGETQYF. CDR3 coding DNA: TGTGCCAGCAGCTCCGGGACTAGCGGGAGGGCCGGGGAGACCCAGTACTTC.

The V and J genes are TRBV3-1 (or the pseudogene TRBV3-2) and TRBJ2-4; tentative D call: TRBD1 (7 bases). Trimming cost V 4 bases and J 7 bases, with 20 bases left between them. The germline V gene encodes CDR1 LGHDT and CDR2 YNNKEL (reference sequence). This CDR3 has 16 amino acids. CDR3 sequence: CASSPTFTTGRNIQYF. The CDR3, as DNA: TGTGCCAGCAGCCCGACCTTCACGACAGGGAGGAACATTCAGTACTTC.

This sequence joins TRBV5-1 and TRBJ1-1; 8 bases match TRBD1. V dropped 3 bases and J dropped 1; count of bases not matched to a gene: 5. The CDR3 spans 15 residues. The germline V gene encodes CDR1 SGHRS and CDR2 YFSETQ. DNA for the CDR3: TGCGCCAGCAGCTCCCAGGGGGCGGAGAACACTGAAGCTTTCTTT. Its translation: CASSSQGAENTEAFF.

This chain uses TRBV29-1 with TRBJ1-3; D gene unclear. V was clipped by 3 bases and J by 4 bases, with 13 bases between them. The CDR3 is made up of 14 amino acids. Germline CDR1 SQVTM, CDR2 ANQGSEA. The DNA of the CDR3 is TGCAGCGTTGAGTCTTCCGGCAGGGGAAACACCATATATTTT. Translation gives CSVESSGRGNTIYF.

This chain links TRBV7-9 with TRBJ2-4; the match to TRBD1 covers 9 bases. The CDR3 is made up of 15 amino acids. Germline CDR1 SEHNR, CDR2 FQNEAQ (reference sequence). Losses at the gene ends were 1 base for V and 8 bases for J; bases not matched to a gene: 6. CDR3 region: CASSLGRDRVDIQYF. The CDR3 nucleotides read TGTGCCAGCAGCTTAGGGCGGGACAGGGTTGACATTCAGTACTTC.